The next 21 T cell receptor beta chains were all read from a single sample in a study of blood T cell repertoires in COVID-19. Measured with immunoSEQ multiplex PCR; TCRdb has only the in-frame clones, and not every one. The table records approximately 100,000 clones, 82% of them present only once. Sequenced input: peripheral blood. The receptors were gathered from an older man with active or convalescent COVID-19.

CDR3 sequence (DNA): TGTGCCAGCAGCGCGGGACAGTTTAATGAAAAACTGTTTTTT. This codes for CASSAGQFNEKLFF. The rearrangement joins TRBV5-4 to TRBJ1-4, with 7 bases that match TRBD1. Germline CDR1 is SGHNT and CDR2 is YYREEE (reference sequence). The length of the CDR3 is 14 residues. V was pared by 4 bases and J by 4 bases, with 4 bases of the junction left unmatched.

This chain joins TRBV18 and TRBJ1-1; 9 bases fit TRBD1. Germline values: CDR1 KGHSH, CDR2 LQKENI. The CDR3 is 16 residues long. Trimming took 2 bases from V and 6 from J; bases not matched to a gene: 10. Here the CDR3 DNA reads TGTGCCAGCTCACCAGGACAGGGGAAGGGGGGCTCTGAAGCTTTCTTT. This gives the protein CASSPGQGKGGSEAFF.

As DNA, the CDR3 is TGTGCCAGCAGTTCGCCTCTCGGCTATGGCTACACCTTC. Its translation is CASSSPLGYGYTF. V gene TRBV12-3 or TRBV12-4 combines with J gene TRBJ1-2; D is unresolved. Trimming cost V 4 bases and J 4 bases, with 10 bases left between them. The CDR3 length is 13 residues.

V usage is TRBV7-9 and J usage is TRBJ2-1, with 10 bases identical to TRBD2. CDR3 size: 14 residues. Germline CDR1 reads SEHNR; CDR2 reads FQNEAQ (reference sequence). After removal of 4 bases from V and 7 bases from J, the junction contained 4 bases not matched to a gene. CDR3 bases: TGTGCCAGCAGCTGGAGCGGGGGGGCAAATGAGCAGTTCTTC. This encodes CASSWSGGANEQFF.

The chain couples TRBV3-1 (or the pseudogene TRBV3-2) to TRBJ2-2; 7 bases agree with TRBD1. Per germline, CDR1 LGHDT and CDR2 YNNKEL (reference sequence). This CDR3 has 14 amino acids. Trimming cost V 4 bases and J 1 base; bases outside gene matches: 0. The CDR3 here is CASSRQGNTGELFF. The CDR3 DNA reads as TGTGCCAGCAGCCGACAGGGGAACACCGGGGAGCTGTTTTTT.

J is TRBJ2-1 and V is TRBV11-3; 10 bases line up with TRBD1. The CDR3 contains 13 residues. CDR1 SGHNT and CDR2 YENEEA come from the germline V gene. V lost 6 bases and J lost 5; bases outside the gene matches: 1. The CDR3 region is CASRGTGDNEQFF. CDR3 DNA: TGTGCCAGCAGGGGGACAGGGGACAATGAGCAGTTCTTC.

In nucleotides, the CDR3 is TGTGCCAGCAGCTTACGGGGGGACGATGCCTACGAGCAGTACTTC. Translation: CASSLRGDDAYEQYF. The V call is TRBV11-3, the J call TRBJ2-7, with 7 bases lining up with TRBD2. The germline V gene encodes CDR1 SGHNT and CDR2 YENEEA. This CDR3 has 15 residues. The V segment lost 2 bases and the J segment 2 bases; nucleotides outside the gene matches: 6.

A single count supports this clone. The chain uses TRBV12-5 and TRBJ2-3; TRBD2 matches at 10 bases. The germline CDR1 and CDR2 sequences are LGHNT and FRNRAP. J lost 1 base, V lost 4 bases, and 5 bases had no gene match. This CDR3 comprises 16 residues. The CDR3 loop reads CASGSDLAGGTDTQYF. The CDR3 coding sequence is TGTGCTAGTGGTTCGGATCTAGCGGGGGGCACAGATACGCAGTATTTT.

The chain joins TRBV5-1 to TRBJ1-4; unclear D gene. The germline CDR1 and CDR2 sequences are SGHRS and YFSETQ. This CDR3 contains 14 residues. Trimming removed 4 bases at V and 0 bases at J, with 7 bases between. The CDR3 DNA sequence: TGCGCCAGCAGCCTCAGTTCAACTAATGAAAAACTGTTTTTT. It specifies CASSLSSTNEKLFF.

V gene TRBV7-9 combines with J gene TRBJ2-3, with D perhaps matching TRBD1 (6 bases). V was pared by 5 bases and J by 0 bases, with 18 bases between. Germline CDR1 is SEHNR and CDR2 is FQNEAQ (reference sequence). The CDR3 covers 17 residues. CDR3 nucleotide sequence: TGTGCCAGCAGCCCAAGGGGGTTGAGGGGGAGCACAGATACGCAGTATTTT. Its translation: CASSPRGLRGSTDTQYF.

The rearrangement uses TRBV30 and TRBJ2-7; 8 nucleotides agree with TRBD2. J lost 2 bases, V lost 6 bases, and 0 bases had no gene match. The germline CDR1 and CDR2 sequences are GTSNPN and SVGIG (reference sequence). The CDR3 contains 11 residues. The DNA for the CDR3 is TGTGCCTGCGGGGGGGCCTACGAGCAGTACTTC. It codes for CACGGAYEQYF.

The chain joins TRBV11-3 to TRBJ2-3, with a weak D call TRBD2 (6 bases). The CDR3 contains 15 residues. Deletions cut 3 bases from V and 0 bases from J, with 10 bases between. Germline CDR1 SGHNT, CDR2 YENEEA. The chain's CDR3 is CASSFTSQSTDTQYF. The DNA of the CDR3 is TGTGCCAGCAGCTTTACTAGCCAGAGCACAGATACGCAGTATTTT.

A single count supports this clone. This chain joins TRBV4-1 and TRBJ2-2; D gene unclear. Germline loops: CDR1 MGHRA, CDR2 YSYEKL. The CDR3 length is 19 residues. Trimming took 0 bases from V and 6 from J, leaving 23 bases between them. CDR3 nucleotide sequence: TGCGCCAGCAGCCAAGAAGGAGTCGAACTACCATTTTATTCCGGGGAGCTGTTTTTT. As protein: CASSQEGVELPFYSGELFF.

The chain combines TRBV28 with TRBJ1-6; TRBD1 agrees at 10 bases. Per germline, CDR1 MDHEN and CDR2 SYDVKM. This CDR3 contains 17 residues. J gave up 9 bases and V 6 bases, and 14 bases lay outside the gene matches. CDR3 loop: CASRSAGQGTLLSPLHF. The CDR3 nucleotides are TGTGCCAGCAGGAGTGCGGGACAGGGGACCCTTCTTTCACCCCTCCACTTT.

The chain links TRBV30 to TRBJ1-1, with D possibly TRBD1 on 5 matching bases. The V gene's germline CDR1 is GTSNPN and CDR2 SVGIG (reference sequence). This CDR3 contains 11 residues. Trimming pared 2 bases from V and 8 bases from J, leaving 9 bases between. The CDR3 sequence is CAWSPRTEAFF. The DNA for the CDR3 is TGTGCCTGGAGTCCGCGGACAGAAGCTTTCTTT.

This rearrangement joins TRBV25-1 to TRBJ2-7; TRBD1 aligns across 7 bases. Germline loops: CDR1 MGHDK, CDR2 SYGVNS. Trimming at V came to 3 bases and at J to 8 bases, leaving 13 bases not matched to a gene. This CDR3 region has 15 residues. CDR3 sequence: CASSDRTKYRGKQYF. The DNA for the CDR3 is TGTGCCAGCAGTGACCGCACAAAGTACAGGGGAAAGCAGTACTTC.

The rearrangement uses TRBV4-2 and TRBJ2-5; TRBD1 agrees at 8 bases. Per germline, CDR1 LGHNA and CDR2 YNFKEQ. The ends lost 2 bases at V and 5 bases at J; junction bases unmatched: 10. The CDR3 totals 16 residues. The CDR3 reads CASSQKSGGLGETQYF. In DNA form, the CDR3 reads TGTGCCAGCAGCCAAAAGTCAGGGGGCTTGGGGGAGACCCAGTACTTC.

The sample holds one count of this clone. This rearrangement joins TRBV7-3 to TRBJ2-3; the match to TRBD2 covers 8 bases. This CDR3 has 14 amino acids. J lost 1 base, V lost 7 bases, and 4 bases had no gene match. The germline CDR1 and CDR2 sequences are SGHTA and FQGTGA. The CDR3 nucleotides read TGTGCCAGCACCCCCGGGGGGGGCACAGATACGCAGTATTTT. Translating gives CASTPGGGTDTQYF.

The chain carries TRBV3-1 (or the pseudogene TRBV3-2) and TRBJ1-2; the D gene is possibly TRBD1 (5 bases). The CDR3 runs 14 residues. The germline V and J ends were trimmed by 3 bases and 8 bases, with 16 bases remaining between them. Germline CDR1 LGHDT, CDR2 YNNKEL (reference sequence). The CDR3 DNA reads TGTGCCAGCAGCCAGGGACTGGGCGGGGTAGGCTACACCTTC. Its translation is CASSQGLGGVGYTF.

The rearrangement joins TRBV3-1 (or the pseudogene TRBV3-2) to TRBJ2-7; 9 nucleotides align to TRBD2. The CDR3 has 13 residues. Germline values: CDR1 LGHDT, CDR2 YNNKEL (reference sequence). The J segment lost 3 bases and the V segment lost 6 bases, leaving 3 bases of the junction unmatched. CDR3 DNA: TGTGCCAGCAGGCCTAGCGGGATCTACGAGCAGTACTTC. Protein product: CASRPSGIYEQYF.

The count of this clone is one. The chain carries TRBV9 and TRBJ2-1; 8 bases align to TRBD2. The CDR3 is made up of 15 amino acids. In germline, CDR1 is SGDLS, CDR2 YYNGEE. The V gene end was trimmed by 0 bases and the J gene end by 7 bases; junction bases not matched to a gene: 6. Here the CDR3 reads CASSVAGGPVNEQFF. The DNA of the CDR3 is TGTGCCAGCAGCGTAGCGGGGGGGCCTGTGAATGAGCAGTTCTTC.